This T cell receptor beta chain comes out of a study of regulatory T cells in long-lasting Graves disease. Study-level background: The term persistent Graves' disease signified upward of 5 years on antithyroid drugs with positive TSH receptor antibodies.

Time point denoted: persistent/refractory GD, antithyroid drugs over 5 years with positive TRAb. From RNA extracted from PBMCs, the TCR library was made. V was clipped by 5 bases and J by 9 bases; unmatched bases: 13. This CDR3 is built from 15 residues. CDR1 is SGHTA, CDR2 FQGNSA, per germline. Construction of the TCR beta libraries employed iRepertoire HTBI primers in conjunction with Arm-PCR of CDR3 regions. TCRdb itself ran the multiplex PCR reads through MiXCR, one entry per CDR3 protein. The table includes about 470,000 distinct CDR3 sequences, less than 25% detected once. Material: peripheral blood mononuclear cells (PBMCs), obtained when the disease was refractory, from a patient treated with antithyroid drugs. The chain uses TRBV7-2 and TRBJ2-7; 10 bases fit TRBD2. This clonotype was obtained from a female donor with Graves disease. The CDR3, as DNA: TGTGCCAGCAGCCTAAGGGGTCTAGCGGGAGTGGGGCAGTACTTC. Amino acid sequence: CASSLRGLAGVGQYF.